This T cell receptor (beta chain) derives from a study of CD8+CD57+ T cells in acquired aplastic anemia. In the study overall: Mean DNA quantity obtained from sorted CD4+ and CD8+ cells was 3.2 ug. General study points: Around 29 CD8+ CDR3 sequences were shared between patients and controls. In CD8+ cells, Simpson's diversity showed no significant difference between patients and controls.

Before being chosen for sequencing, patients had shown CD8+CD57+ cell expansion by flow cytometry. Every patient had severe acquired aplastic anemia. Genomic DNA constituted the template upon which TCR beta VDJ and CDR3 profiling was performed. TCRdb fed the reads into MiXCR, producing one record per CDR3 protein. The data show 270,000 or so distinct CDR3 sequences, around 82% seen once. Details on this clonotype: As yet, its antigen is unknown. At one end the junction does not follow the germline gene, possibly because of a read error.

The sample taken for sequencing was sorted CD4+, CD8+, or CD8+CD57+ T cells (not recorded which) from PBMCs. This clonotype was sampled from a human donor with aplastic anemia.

CDR3: CATSIERKAGNEQFF. Written as DNA, the CDR3 is TGTGCCACCAGCATAGAAAGAAAGGCGGGGAATGAGCAGTTCTTC. V and J are TRBV7-8 and TRBJ2-1, with D possibly matching TRBD2 (6 bases). The germline gives CDR1 SGHVS, CDR2 FQNEAQ. This CDR3 comprises 15 residues.